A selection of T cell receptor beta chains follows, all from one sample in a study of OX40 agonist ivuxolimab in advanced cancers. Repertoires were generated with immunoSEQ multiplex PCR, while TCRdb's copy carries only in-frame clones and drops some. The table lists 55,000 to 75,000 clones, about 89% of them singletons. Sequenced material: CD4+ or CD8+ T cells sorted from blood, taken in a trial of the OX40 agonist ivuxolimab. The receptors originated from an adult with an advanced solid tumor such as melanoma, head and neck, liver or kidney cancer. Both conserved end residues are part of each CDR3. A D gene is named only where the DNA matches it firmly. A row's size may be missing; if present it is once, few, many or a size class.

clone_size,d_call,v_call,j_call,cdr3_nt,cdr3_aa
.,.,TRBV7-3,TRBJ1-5,TGTGCCAGCAGCCAATCTTACGGTCGGGGGCAAAATCAGCCCCAGCATTTT,CASSQSYGRGQNQPQHF
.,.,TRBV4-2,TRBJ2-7,TGTGCCAGCAGCCAAGGGCTCCAAAGCTCCTACGAGCAGTACTTC,CASSQGLQSSYEQYF
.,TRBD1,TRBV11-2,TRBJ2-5,TGTGCCAGCAGCTTACGGGACAGGGGGCTGGAGACCCAGTACTTC,CASSLRDRGLETQYF
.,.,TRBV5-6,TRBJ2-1,TGTGCCAGCAGCTTGGCAAACTACAATGAGCAGTTCTTC,CASSLANYNEQFF
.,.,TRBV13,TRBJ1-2,TGTGCCAGCAGTCCCTCCCCAGGAGGCGGCCTCGGCTATGGCTGCACCTTC,CASSPSPGGGLGYGCTF
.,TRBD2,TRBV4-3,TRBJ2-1,TGCGCCAGCAGCCAAGTCTGGGGGGTAGCGGGAGTGGGCAATGAGCAGTTCTTC,CASSQVWGVAGVGNEQFF
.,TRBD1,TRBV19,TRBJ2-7,TGTGCCAGTAGCGAGGGACAGGGGGCAGGTAGCTCCTACGAGCAGTACTTC,CASSEGQGAGSSYEQYF
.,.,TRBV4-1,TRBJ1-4,TGCGCCAGCAGCCTTCAAGTCGGTGAAAAACTGTTTTTT,CASSLQVGEKLFF
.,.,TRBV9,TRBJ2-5,TGTGCCAGCAACATGTACCAAGAGACCCAGTACTTC,CASNMYQETQYF
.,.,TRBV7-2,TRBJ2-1,TGTGCCAGCAGCCCCTTGGGGGACAATGAGCAGTTCTTC,CASSPLGDNEQFF
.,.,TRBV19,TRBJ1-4,TGTGCCAGTAGAGGGGGTTATGAAAAACTGTTTTTT,CASRGGYEKLFF
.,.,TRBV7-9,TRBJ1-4,TGTGCCAGCAGCTACGGCCCGGACAGTCAAAATGAAAAACTGTTTTTT,CASSYGPDSQNEKLFF
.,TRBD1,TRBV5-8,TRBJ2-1,TGTGCCAGCAGCTCACAGGGGGTCAGGGATGATGAGCAGTTCTTC,CASSSQGVRDDEQFF
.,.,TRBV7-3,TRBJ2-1,TGTGCCAGCAGCTTAAACCCCTTTGACTTCTTTGGTGAGCAGTTCTTC,CASSLNPFDFFGEQFF
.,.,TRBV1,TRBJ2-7,TGCACCAGCAGCCAGACTCCTCAATCGGGGACCGGGCTACACGAGCAGTACTTC,CTSSQTPQSGTGLHEQYF
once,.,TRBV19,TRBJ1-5,TGTGCCAGTAGCTTAGACAGCACCAATCAGCCCCAGCATTTT,CASSLDSTNQPQHF
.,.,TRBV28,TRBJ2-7,TGTGCCAGCAGACCTACGGAGGGGGCGGCTTACGAGCAGTACTTC,CASRPTEGAAYEQYF
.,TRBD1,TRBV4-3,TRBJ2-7,TGCGCCAGCAGCCAAGACAGGGGGCCAACCTACGAGCAGTACTTC,CASSQDRGPTYEQYF
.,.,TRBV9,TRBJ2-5,TGTGCCAGCAATATGGGGGGCGATCCCCAAGAGACCCAGTACTTC,CASNMGGDPQETQYF
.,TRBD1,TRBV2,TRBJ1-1,TGTGCCAGCTCAAGGACAGGAGTGAACACTGAAGCTTTCTTT,CASSRTGVNTEAFF
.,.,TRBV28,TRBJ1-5,TGTGCCAGCAGTTTTTCCTCCGACGGATTCAATCAGCCCCAGCATTTT,CASSFSSDGFNQPQHF
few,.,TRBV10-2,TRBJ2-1,TGCGCCAGCACTATAACCAGCTCCTACAATGAGCAGTTCTTC,CASTITSSYNEQFF
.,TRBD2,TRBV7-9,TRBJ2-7,TGTGCCAGCAGCCCCCCGGCTAGCGGCTACGAGCAGTACTTC,CASSPPASGYEQYF
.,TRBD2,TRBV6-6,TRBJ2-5,TGTGCCAGCAGTTACGCGGGAGGGGGTGTAGAGACCCAGTACTTC,CASSYAGGGVETQYF